This T cell receptor beta chain appears in the sequencing data of a study of PD-L1 blockade in urothelial cancer. Study-wide context: Blood gave a median approximately 130,000 T cells. Study-wide results and limits: It was durable-benefit patients whose tumor-associated blood clones expanded more at 3 weeks. Pretreatment blood TCR clonality under the median forecast improved survival.

The CDR3 is 14 residues long. Germline loops: CDR1 MNHNS, CDR2 SASEGT. Trimming cost V 2 bases and J 7 bases; bases outside gene matches: 7. Synthetic spike-ins, TCR analog templates, were added into each PCR. Generated by immunoSEQ multiplex PCR, the TCRdb table keeps only in-frame clones and is missing some. The sample lists 90,000 or so clones, roughly 90% seen once, with about 1% in the top ten. Time point noted: pretreatment peripheral blood. In the case of this clone: Its antigen is still unknown.

The chain links TRBV6-1 to TRBJ2-7, with 8 positions matching TRBD2. The sample in question was PBMCs, obtained around atezolizumab (anti-PD-L1) treatment. The receptor comes from a woman of 80 years or more with urothelial cancer. The CDR3 nucleotides are TGTGCCAGCAGTGAAAGTGGACTAGCCAGGGAGCAGTACTTC. Protein sequence: CASSESGLAREQYF.